Detailed here is one TCR beta chain. In the source study's methods: Reference gene primers were amplified, and this amplification served to estimate nucleated cell counts. The table came from immunoSEQ multiplex PCR; TCRdb's copy has only in-frame clones and leaves some out. That table supplies the V and J calls and clone size; D and trimming were determined from the DNA. The sample yields around 260,000 clones, more than 75% seen once. This record belongs to a study of blood T cell repertoires in COVID-19. The CDR3 length is 15 residues. Germline V gene lookup returns CDR1 MNHEY and CDR2 SVGAGI. The ends were cut back, 2 bases at V and 0 bases at J, with 10 bases in the middle.

The sequencing input was peripheral blood. This sequence originates from a woman aged 45-65 years with acute or convalescent COVID-19. The rearrangement joins TRBV6-5 to TRBJ1-1; possibly TRBD1 for D (5 bases). CDR3 DNA sequence: TGTGCCAGCAGTTACCAACAGGCCTTGAACACTGAAGCTTTCTTT. Translation gives CASSYQQALNTEAFF.